This T cell receptor (beta chain) stems from a study of T cells after yellow fever vaccination. Study results and limitations: Researchers cautioned that FACS-sorted repertoires could harbor abundant clonotypes contaminating from the bulk population. Peaking faster, on day 5 versus 15, the secondary response was nonetheless weaker. Among primary-vaccination clones, most reappeared after the booster, at 96% for CD4 and 85% to 90% for CD8.

5'RACE template switching added a universal primer site and UMIs to TCR cDNA. TCRdb itself ran the 5' RACE reads through MiXCR, one entry per CDR3 protein. The sample shows about 350,000 distinct CDR3 sequences, roughly 4% of them seen only once. From germline, CDR1 is LGHDT and CDR2 YNNKEL (reference sequence). The CDR3 sequence is 14 residues long. V was clipped by 0 bases and J by 10 bases; unmatched bases: 7. In this sample, this clonotype turned up a few times. The antigen remains unidentified. The specimen comprised PBMCs, sampled 5 days after the yellow fever booster vaccination. V and J are TRBV3-1 and TRBJ2-3; 7 bases match TRBD2. The source of this sequence is a man aged 18 to 30 who received the YFV17D yellow fever vaccine. The CDR3: CASSQDLAGRAQYF. CDR3 DNA: TGTGCCAGCAGCCAAGATTTGGCGGGGAGGGCGCAGTATTTT.